This T cell receptor beta chain is from a study of cytomegalovirus exposure and HLA in healthy donors. On the study more broadly: Earlier work reported about 110 million unique TCR beta sequences from 180 million or so T cells.

A note on this clone: Its target is not known.

Points from the study as a whole: Cytomegalovirus status, reportedly, was diagnosed with high specificity and sensitivity by the classifier. Reportedly, HLA-A and HLA-B alleles of most subjects were accurately predicted from TCR beta. Later genetic work tied a missense DCLRE1C variant to beta-chain V and J trimming.

The PCR was carried out with 60 Vbeta primers and 13 Jbeta primers. TCRdb's copy holds only in-frame clones and misses some; the assay was immunoSEQ multiplex PCR. The sample lists around 160,000 clones, over 65% occurring once. Germline values: CDR1 SGHRS, CDR2 YFSETQ. This CDR3 comprises 14 residues. V lost 0 bases and J lost 5, with 11 bases in between. Sequenced input: PBMCs. The genes are TRBV5-1 and TRBJ2-5; possible D gene TRBD1, 6 bases. The receptor was isolated from a man aged 35-49 years in good health and CMV-seropositive. The CDR3 sequence is CASSLEGGDETQYF. In DNA form, the CDR3 reads TGCGCCAGCAGCTTGGAAGGGGGAGATGAGACCCAGTACTTC.